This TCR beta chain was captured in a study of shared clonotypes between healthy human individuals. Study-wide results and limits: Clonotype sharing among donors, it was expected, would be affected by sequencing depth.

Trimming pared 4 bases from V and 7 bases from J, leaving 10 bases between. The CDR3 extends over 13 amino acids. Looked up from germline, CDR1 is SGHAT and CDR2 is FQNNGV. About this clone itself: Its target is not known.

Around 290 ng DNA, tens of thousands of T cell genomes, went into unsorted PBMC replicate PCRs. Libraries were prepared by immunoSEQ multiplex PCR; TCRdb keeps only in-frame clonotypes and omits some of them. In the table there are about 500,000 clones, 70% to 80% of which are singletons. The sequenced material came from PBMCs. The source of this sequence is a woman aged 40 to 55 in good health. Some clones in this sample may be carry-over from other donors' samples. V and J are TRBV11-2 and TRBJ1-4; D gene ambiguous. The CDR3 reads CASSSRPGEKLFF. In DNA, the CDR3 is TGTGCCAGCAGCTCCCGACCTGGTGAAAAACTGTTTTTT. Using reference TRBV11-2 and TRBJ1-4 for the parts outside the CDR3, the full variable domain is EAGVAQSPRYKIIEKRQSVAFWCNPISGHATLYWYQQILGQGPKLLIQFQNNGVVDDSQLPKDRFSAERLKGVDSTLKIQPAKLEDSAVYLCASSSRPGEKLFFGSGTQLSVL.